This entry lists 17 T cell receptor beta chains sequenced from one sample in a study of technical replicates of blood from a few donors. Repertoires were generated with immunoSEQ multiplex PCR, while TCRdb's copy carries only in-frame clones and drops some. Counted here are almost 65,000 clones, 86% occurring once; the ten biggest clones make up 4% to 6%. The specimen was PBMCs. The origin of the receptors is a human donor in good health. Some clones in this sample may be carry-over from other donors' samples.

This clone was observed a few times. The chain has TRBV10-2 and TRBJ1-5; D is perhaps TRBD1 (6 bases). The CDR3 consists of 14 residues. CDR1 and CDR2 from the germline V gene are WSHSY and SAAADI. V lost 0 bases and J 6 bases, leaving 9 bases between the germline ends. CDR3 sequence (DNA): TGCGCCAGCAGTGAGTCGTCAGGGGTTCAGCCCCAGCATTTT. Its translation: CASSESSGVQPQHF.

V and J are TRBV6-6 and TRBJ2-5; TRBD2 matches 13 bases. In germline, CDR1 is MNHNY, CDR2 SVGAGI (reference sequence). The junction had 6 bases not matched to a gene; V was cut back by 7 bases and J by 4 bases. The length of the CDR3 is 15 residues. CDR3 loop: CASIGLAGVSETQYF. The DNA of the CDR3 is TGTGCCAGCATTGGACTAGCGGGAGTTTCAGAGACCCAGTACTTC.

V and J are TRBV7-2 and TRBJ1-1; D not resolved. V gave up 5 bases and J gave up 0 bases, with 10 bases separating them. The CDR3 is made up of 14 amino acids. Germline loops: CDR1 SGHTA, CDR2 FQGNSA. The CDR3 region has the DNA TGTGCCAGCAGCCCGACACAATTGAACACTGAAGCTTTCTTT. Amino acids: CASSPTQLNTEAFF.

The chain couples TRBV5-4 to TRBJ2-7; maybe TRBD2 (7 bases). Trimming left V 4 bases short and J 3 bases short, with 14 bases between. The length of the CDR3 is 14 residues. Germline-derived CDR1 and CDR2 are SGHNT and YYREEE (reference sequence). The CDR3 bases are TGTGCCAGCAGCCGCGGAGGGGGGGACTACGAGCAGTACTTC. Protein sequence: CASSRGGGDYEQYF.

V gene TRBV11-3 combines with J gene TRBJ2-3; 9 bases map to TRBD1. The CDR3 spans 16 residues. The V gene end was trimmed by 5 bases and the J gene end by 8 bases; junction bases not matched to a gene: 14. Germline CDR1 and CDR2: SGHNT and YENEEA. In DNA, the CDR3 is TGTGCCAGCAGCCCGGGGACAGGGATTTTTATGGGTACGCAGTATTTT. Protein: CASSPGTGIFMGTQYF.

The V call is TRBV11-3, the J call TRBJ2-1, with 9 bases lining up with TRBD2. Germline V gene sequence: CDR1 SGHNT, CDR2 YENEEA. The CDR3 length is 15 residues. With V trimmed by 2 bases and J by 3 bases, 2 bases remained unmatched. CDR3 in DNA: TGTGCCAGCAGCTTACGAGCGGGGGGCTACAATGAGCAGTTCTTC. It codes for CASSLRAGGYNEQFF.

The chain links TRBV5-4 to TRBJ2-3, with 12 nucleotides matching TRBD2. Per the germline V gene, CDR1 is SGHNT and CDR2 is YYREEE (reference sequence). The length of the CDR3 is 16 residues. V was clipped by 3 bases and J by 6 bases; unmatched bases: 8. The CDR3 region is CASSSRLAGDGDTQYF. In nucleotides, the CDR3 is TGTGCCAGCAGCTCACGACTAGCGGGAGATGGTGATACGCAGTATTTT.

This clone was seen a single time. The genes are TRBV7-9 and TRBJ1-2; 9 nucleotides line up with TRBD1. V shed 2 bases, J shed 7 bases, and the junction held 5 bases outside the gene matches. The germline V gene encodes CDR1 SEHNR and CDR2 FQNEAQ (reference sequence). The CDR3 sequence is 14 residues long. Written as DNA, the CDR3 is TGTGCCAGCAGCTTATCACAGGGGGCTACTGGCTACACCTTC. This encodes CASSLSQGATGYTF.

This chain connects TRBV5-4 to TRBJ2-6; 12 nucleotides agree with TRBD1. CDR3 length: 18 amino acids. Germline V gene lookup returns CDR1 SGHNT and CDR2 YYREEE (reference sequence). V lost 3 bases and J lost 1; bases outside the gene matches: 5. The CDR3, as DNA: TGTGCCAGCAGCTCCCGGGACAGGGGGCGGTCTGGGGCCAACGTCCTGACTTTC. It codes for CASSSRDRGRSGANVLTF.

The rearrangement links TRBV7-8 to TRBJ2-5; 10 nucleotides align to TRBD2. Losses at the gene ends were 3 bases for V and 4 bases for J; bases not matched to a gene: 5. In germline, CDR1 is SGHVS, CDR2 FQNEAQ. The CDR3 sequence is 15 residues long. The CDR3 spells CASSFVTSGLETQYF. DNA of the CDR3: TGTGCCAGCAGCTTCGTGACTAGCGGGCTAGAGACCCAGTACTTC.

This sequence joins TRBV5-1 and TRBJ2-3; 13 bases match TRBD2. Germline V gene data show CDR1 as SGHRS and CDR2 as YFSETQ. The V segment lost 4 bases and the J segment 2 bases; nucleotides outside the gene matches: 4. This CDR3 is built from 16 residues. CDR3 region: CASSKGTSGATDTQYF. CDR3 DNA sequence: TGCGCCAGCAGCAAAGGGACTAGCGGGGCCACAGATACGCAGTATTTT.

In regard to this clone: One end of the junction varies from germline; a read error may be responsible. This chain connects TRBV5-1 to TRBJ2-7; 7 positions match TRBD1. Germline V gene data show CDR1 as SGHRS and CDR2 as YFSETQ. This CDR3 has 14 amino acids. The CDR3 DNA follows: TGCGCCAGCAGCTTGAGACAGGGCTCCAACGAGCAGTACTTC. It is translated as CASSLRQGSNEQYF.

The rearrangement links TRBV7-9 to TRBJ1-1; TRBD1 aligns across 7 bases. Unmatched junction bases numbered 2, after V lost 3 bases and J lost 4 bases. The CDR3 length is 13 residues. Germline V lookup: CDR1 SEHNR, CDR2 FQNEAQ (reference sequence). CDR3 nucleotides: TGTGCCAGCAGCTTGGGACAGCTCACTGAAGCTTTCTTT. Translation: CASSLGQLTEAFF.

The rearrangement joins TRBV4-1 to TRBJ1-4; 7 bases agree with TRBD1. Germline loops: CDR1 MGHRA, CDR2 YSYEKL. After removal of 4 bases from V and 2 bases from J, the junction contained 4 bases not matched to a gene. The CDR3 totals 15 residues. CDR3: CASSRLQGTNEKLFF. CDR3 nucleotides: TGCGCCAGCAGCCGGTTACAGGGGACTAATGAAAAACTGTTTTTT.

The genes are TRBV5-1 and TRBJ2-5, with D possibly matching TRBD1 (6 bases). The CDR3 loop spans 15 amino acids. Germline CDR1 SGHRS, CDR2 YFSETQ. V dropped 0 bases and J dropped 4 bases, with 13 bases sitting between them. CDR3 nucleotides: TGCGCCAGCAGCTTGGGAAGAGGGGGTGGAGAGACCCAGTACTTC. As protein: CASSLGRGGGETQYF. Complete variable domain (other parts from reference TRBV5-1 and TRBJ2-5): KAGVTQTPRYLIKTRGQQVTLSCSPISGHRSVSWYQQTPGQGLQFLFEYFSETQRNKGNFPGRFSGRQFSNSRSEMNVSTLELGDSALYLCASSLGRGGGETQYFGPGTRLLVL.

The DNA of the CDR3 is TGTGCCAGCAGCCCCCCGGGACTAGCGGGAGGGCCCCGGGGGACGCAGTATTTT. Translating it yields CASSPPGLAGGPRGTQYF. This chain uses TRBV7-2 with TRBJ2-3, with 16 bases aligning to TRBD2. CDR1 and CDR2 (germline): SGHTA, FQGNSA. V trimming: 5 bases; J trimming: 9 bases; junction bases outside the gene matches: 14. The length of the CDR3 is 18 residues.

The chain uses TRBV7-8 and TRBJ1-5; D is perhaps TRBD1 (5 bases). This CDR3 spans 13 amino acids. V was pared by 5 bases and J by 6 bases, with 11 bases between. Germline CDR1 reads SGHVS; CDR2 reads FQNEAQ. The CDR3 region has the DNA TGTGCCAGCAGCAGCAACAGGTTTCAGCCCCAGCATTTT. Protein product: CASSSNRFQPQHF.